A selection of T cell receptor beta chains follows, all from one sample in a study of shared clonotypes between healthy human individuals. TCRdb's table, derived via immunoSEQ multiplex PCR, lists solely in-frame clones and lacks some. The profile shows about 2.3 million clones, 85% to 95% of them singletons. Sequencing was carried out using naive CD4+ T cells from PBMCs. The receptor source for this set is a man between 18 and 35 years old in good health. Some clones in this sample may be carry-over from other donors' samples. Both conserved end residues are part of each CDR3. A D gene is named only where the DNA matches it firmly. The size field is filled for only some rows; it gives once, few, many or a size class.

J,V,size,D,CDR3,DNA
TRBJ2-7,TRBV5-1,NA,TRBD2,CASSLVPSGSSTYEQYF,TGCGCCAGCAGCTTGGTTCCTAGCGGGAGCTCCACTTACGAGCAGTACTTC
TRBJ2-1,TRBV7-2,NA,TRBD2,CASSPVGGRIEQFF,TGTGCCAGCTCTCCAGTAGGCGGGAGGATTGAGCAGTTCTTC
TRBJ1-2,TRBV4-2,NA,NA,CASSPGGSGYGYTF,TGTGCCAGCAGCCCCGGGGGATCCGGCTATGGCTACACCTTC
TRBJ2-6,TRBV30,NA,NA,CAWRTSRRANVLTF,TGTGCCTGGAGAACAAGCCGGAGGGCCAACGTCCTGACTTTC
TRBJ2-2,TRBV9,NA,NA,CASSTTLPLPLLTGELFF,TGTGCCAGCAGCACAACCCTCCCGCTCCCACTTTTGACCGGGGAGCTGTTTTTT
TRBJ2-5,TRBV28,NA,TRBD1,CASSTGQAQYF,TGTGCCAGCAGCACCGGACAGGCCCAGTACTTC
TRBJ1-1,TRBV7-6,NA,NA,CASSLRAGPTEAFF,TGTGCCAGCAGCTTAAGGGCAGGGCCCACTGAAGCTTTCTTT
TRBJ2-7,TRBV11-3,NA,NA,CASSPGGTDTYEQYF,TGTGCCAGCAGCCCAGGAGGGACGGATACCTACGAGCAGTACTTC
TRBJ2-4,TRBV9,few,NA,CASSSGLAKNIQYF,TGTGCCAGCAGCTCGGGACTAGCCAAAAACATTCAGTACTTC
TRBJ2-7,TRBV14,NA,NA,CASSQGGSGTYEQYF,TGTGCCAGCAGCCAAGGAGGTAGCGGAACCTACGAGCAGTACTTC
TRBJ2-5,TRBV28,NA,NA,CASSFGTGYQETQYF,TGTGCCAGCAGTTTCGGCACAGGATACCAAGAGACCCAGTACTTC
TRBJ2-1,TRBV11-1,NA,TRBD2,CASSSLRDYSYNEQFF,TGTGCCAGCAGCTCGTTACGGGACTATTCCTACAATGAGCAGTTCTTC
TRBJ2-5,TRBV27,NA,NA,CASSARGTETQYF,TGTGCCAGCAGCGCCCGAGGCACGGAGACCCAGTACTTC
TRBJ1-4,TRBV28,NA,NA,CASSSPPTNEKLFF,TGTGCCAGCAGTTCCCCTCCAACTAATGAAAAACTGTTTTTT
TRBJ1-6,TRBV28,NA,NA,CASSLQGGNSPLHF,TGTGCCAGCAGTTTACAGGGTGGGAATTCACCCCTCCACTTT
TRBJ1-2,TRBV5-1,once,NA,CASSLAGAGANYGYTF,TGCGCCAGCAGCTTGGCCGGGGCAGGAGCTAACTATGGCTACACCTTC
TRBJ1-2,TRBV28,NA,TRBD1,CASRRGLDFGYTF,TGTGCCAGCAGAAGGGGGCTTGATTTTGGCTACACCTTC
TRBJ2-7,TRBV5-1,NA,NA,CASSSGGSGSYEQYF,TGCGCCAGCAGCTCCGGAGGGTCGGGCTCCTACGAGCAGTACTTC
TRBJ1-5,TRBV30,NA,NA,CAWSVPVGQPQHF,TGTGCCTGGAGTGTACCAGTGGGTCAGCCCCAGCATTTT
TRBJ2-1,TRBV27,NA,NA,CASSSSSPGNEQFF,TGTGCCAGCAGTTCCTCCTCACCTGGGAATGAGCAGTTCTTC
TRBJ2-3,TRBV19,NA,TRBD2,CASSISGIGTDTQYF,TGTGCCAGTAGTATCAGCGGGATTGGCACAGATACGCAGTATTTT
TRBJ2-1,TRBV5-1,NA,TRBD2,CASSWAGEAYNEQFF,TGCGCCAGCAGCTGGGCGGGAGAGGCCTACAATGAGCAGTTCTTC
TRBJ1-5,TRBV18,NA,NA,CASSSDSGNQPQHF,TGTGCCAGCTCATCGGACAGTGGGAATCAGCCCCAGCATTTT
TRBJ2-2,TRBV10-3,NA,NA,CAIGYYGPGELFF,TGTGCCATCGGATACTATGGGCCCGGGGAGCTGTTTTTT
TRBJ2-1,TRBV7-2,NA,TRBD2,CASSLSGSFNEQFF,TGTGCCAGCAGCCTAAGCGGGAGTTTCAATGAGCAGTTCTTC
TRBJ1-4,TRBV29-1,NA,NA,CSVRHRGRSEKLFF,TGCAGCGTTAGACACCGGGGTAGGAGTGAAAAACTGTTTTTT
TRBJ2-7,TRBV28,NA,TRBD1,CASSSTGEGEGYEQYF,TGTGCCAGCAGTTCGACAGGGGAAGGAGAGGGCTACGAGCAGTACTTC